This T cell receptor (beta chain) was identified during a study of identifying expanded T cells in peripheral blood. The germline V gene has CDR1 SGHRS and CDR2 YFSETQ. V lost 0 bases and J lost 2, with 14 bases in between. The CDR3 length is 16 residues. A remark on this clone: As yet, its antigen is unknown.

During the collection period, no donor immune events like infections were recorded. The method was immunoSEQ multiplex PCR; TCRdb's version includes in-frame clones alone and lacks a portion of them. Here the sample spans about 82,000 clones, 85% to 90% being singletons. Findings and limits, study-wide: Roughly two-week clone count variance significantly increased as total template count grew. Differentially abundant clones: roughly 1.2 between replicates, about 17 at roughly 13 days, 19 to 20 at four.

This chain joins TRBV5-1 and TRBJ1-1; tentative D call: TRBD1 (6 bases). This TCR came from a person aged 18-69 years in good health. Input material: blood. The CDR3 loop is CASSLGGGDYNTEAFF. The CDR3, as DNA: TGCGCCAGCAGCTTGGGAGGGGGAGATTATAACACTGAAGCTTTCTTT.